The 10 T cell receptor beta chains below come from one sample, sequenced in a study of tumor and adjacent non-tumor tissue in lung cancer. The library came from three nested PCR rounds adapted from ARM-PCR protocols. TCRdb re-analysed the multiplex PCR reads in MiXCR, keeping a single row per CDR3 protein. The data show roughly 75,000 distinct CDR3 sequences, nearly 70% seen once. This sample's RNA came from whole unsorted tissue. More than 3 cm separated this lung sample from the edge of the tumor. Sequences were obtained from distant non-tumor lung tissue. The receptors originated from a woman aged 45-65 years with non-small cell lung cancer.

On this clonotype itself: Mismatch with germline at one junction end may stem from a read error. This CDR3 reads CASSLGHATSGANVLTF. CDR3 nucleotide sequence: TGTGCCAGTAGCTTAGGACATGCGACATCTGGGGCCAACGTCCTGACTTTC. The chain is built from TRBV11-1 and TRBJ2-6, with D perhaps TRBD1 (5 bases). The V gene's germline CDR1 is SGHAT and CDR2 FQDESV (reference sequence). The CDR3 length is 17 residues.

V is TRBV24-1 and J is TRBJ1-5, with D possibly matching TRBD1 (6 bases). The ends were cut back, 10 bases at V and 5 bases at J, with 17 bases in the middle. CDR1 is KGHDR, CDR2 SFDVKD, per germline. This CDR3 has 14 amino acids. The chain's CDR3 is CATSTGTRDQPQHF. As DNA, the CDR3 is TGTGCCACTTCGACCGGGACACGCGATCAGCCCCAGCATTTT.

With respect to this clonotype: The junction departs from germline at one end; a sequencing error may be responsible. The chain uses TRBV4-1 and TRBJ2-5; D perhaps matches TRBD1 (5 bases). From germline, CDR1 is MGHRA and CDR2 YSYEKL. The CDR3 extends over 17 amino acids. This CDR3 is CASNQGGREGQRETQYF. The CDR3 region has the DNA TGCGCCAGCAACCAAGGTGGCAGGGAAGGGCAAAGAGAGACCCAGTACTTC.

On this clonotype: Germline is not matched at one junction end, which may reflect a read error. The rearrangement joins TRBV11-2 to TRBJ1-2; D is unresolved. This CDR3 region has 14 residues. CDR1 and CDR2 (germline): SGHAT, FQNNGV. The CDR3 nucleotides are TGCGCCAGCAGCTCAACACGTACTAACTATGGCTACGCCTTC. It codes for CASSSTRTNYGYAF.

Remarks on this clonotype: A single base separates this from a much larger clone, so it may be a read error. V usage is TRBV6-2 or TRBV6-3 and J usage is TRBJ2-5, with 10 bases matching TRBD2. The CDR3 runs 16 residues. V dropped 5 bases and J dropped 8; count of bases not matched to a gene: 14. Germline CDR1 reads MNHEY; CDR2 reads SVGEGT. CDR3 in DNA: TGTGCCAGCAGTCCAACCGGACTAGCGGTGGCAGGAACCCAGTACTTC. Translated, it gives CASSPTGLAVAGTQYF.

Regarding this clonotype: The CDR3 ends on some other residue instead of the conserved phenylalanine or tryptophan, so this is likely a read error. The CDR3 nucleotides are TGCAGTGCTAGAGTTCGGGGGATGCAGTATTTG. This translates into CSARVRGMQYL. The V gene is TRBV20-1, the J gene TRBJ2-3, with D perhaps matching TRBD2 (6 bases). The V gene's germline CDR1 is DFQATT and CDR2 SNEGSKA (reference sequence). Between the trimmed V and J ends, which lost 1 base and 11 bases, there was a span of 10 bases. This CDR3 has 11 residues.

Details on this clonotype: Relative to the germline gene, one junction end is altered; a read error may explain this. The gene calls are TRBV29-1 and TRBJ2-2, with TRBD2 identical over 7 bases. The CDR3 spans 15 residues. The germline gives CDR1 SQVTM, CDR2 ANQGSEA. CDR3 in amino acids: CSVVLLGGGVGELFF. The CDR3 DNA reads TGCAGCGTTGTTCTCCTGGGGGGAGGGGTCGGGGAGCTATTTTTT.

Regarding this clonotype: The germline gene is not matched at one end of the junction; a read error may be the cause. The rearrangement joins TRBV20-1 to TRBJ2-7, with 7 bases aligning to TRBD1. This CDR3 comprises 12 residues. Germline lookup yields CDR1 DFQATT and CDR2 SNEGSKA (reference sequence). The CDR3 DNA follows: TGCAGTGCCAGACAGGGTATCTACGAGCAGTATTTC. It specifies CSARQGIYEQYF.

Regarding this clonotype: This may stem from a read error, because a much larger clone lies one nucleotide away. The chain couples TRBV20-1 to TRBJ1-5; unclear D gene. The CDR3 has 14 amino acids. Trimming shortened V by 5 bases and J by 6 bases, and 17 bases separated the two germline ends. Germline V gives CDR1 DFQATT, CDR2 SNEGSKA (reference sequence). CDR3 bases: TGCAGTGCTTCCAAGGTTAACGGCAGTCAGCCCCAGCATTTT. Protein: CSASKVNGSQPQHF.

Worth noting for this clonotype: No conserved phenylalanine or tryptophan ends this CDR3, so it is likely a read error. V usage is TRBV6-6 and J usage is TRBJ2-1; D remains ambiguous. Germline CDR1 is MNHNY and CDR2 is SVGAGI (reference sequence). This CDR3 is built from 13 residues. The CDR3: CTSSYSVHGGQFY. In nucleotides, the CDR3 is TGTACCAGCAGTTACTCTGTTCACGGCGGGCAGTTCTAC.